The present T cell receptor beta chain was sequenced within a study of HIV-infected patients and healthy controls (dated 2014 in TCRdb). Library method: 5' RACE. Sequencing instrument: Illumina MiSeq. The public reads were quality trimmed at Q25 with fastp and then assembled into clones with MiXCR by TCRdb, keeping productive beta chains. Each CDR3 protein appears once, grouped with its most common genes and DNA. Within this sample are about 64,000 distinct CDR3 sequences, with roughly 21% of them counted one time only. Over 1.1% of the sample comes from the top ten. Relative to germline, V is 1 base shorter and J is 6 bases shorter, with 4 bases between their ends. The germline V gene gives CDR1 as SGHTS and CDR2 as YDEGEE. There are 12 amino acids in the CDR3, from cysteine to phenylalanine inclusive. Only the CDR3 part of the read is kept: 36 bases, read in frame from the first base. Only a few counts were recorded for this clonotype. No cognate antigen has been identified for it. No much larger clonotype is one base removed from it; base qualities were not supplied.

This TCR was recovered from a human donor in good health. The specimen was CD4+ T cells from blood. The rearranged segments are TRBV5-8 and TRBJ2-2; a confident D gene designation cannot be given. The CDR3: CASSLWAGELFF. The DNA is TGTGCCAGCAGCTTGTGGGCCGGGGAGCTGTTTTTT.